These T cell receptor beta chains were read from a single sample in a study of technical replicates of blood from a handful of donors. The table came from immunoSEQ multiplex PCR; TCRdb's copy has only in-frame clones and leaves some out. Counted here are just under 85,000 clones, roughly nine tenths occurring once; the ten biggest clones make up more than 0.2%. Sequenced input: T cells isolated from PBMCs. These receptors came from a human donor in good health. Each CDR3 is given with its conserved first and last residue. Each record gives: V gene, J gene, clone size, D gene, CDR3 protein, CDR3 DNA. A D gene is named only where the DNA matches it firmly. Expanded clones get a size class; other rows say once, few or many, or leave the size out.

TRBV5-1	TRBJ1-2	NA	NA	CASSDRQQTNYGYTF	TGCGCCAGCAGCGACCGACAGCAGACTAACTATGGCTACACCTTC
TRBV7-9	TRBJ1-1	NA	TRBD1	CASKQGAVSEAFF	TGTGCCAGCAAACAGGGGGCCGTATCTGAAGCTTTCTTT
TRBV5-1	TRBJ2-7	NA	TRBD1	CASREAPGGEQYF	TGCGCCAGCAGAGAGGCCCCAGGGGGAGAGCAGTACTTC
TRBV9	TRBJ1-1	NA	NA	CASSVGGGYVTEAFF	TGTGCCAGCAGCGTAGGTGGGGGCTATGTCACTGAAGCTTTCTTT
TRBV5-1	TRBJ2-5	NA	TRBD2	CASSPRTSGHEETQYF	TGCGCCAGCAGCCCCCGGACTAGCGGGCATGAAGAGACCCAGTACTTC
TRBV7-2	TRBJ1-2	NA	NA	CASSFTGYYGYTF	TGTGCCAGCAGCTTTACAGGGTACTATGGCTACACCTTC
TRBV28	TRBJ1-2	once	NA	CASTTGSYNYGYTF	TGTGCCAGCACCACAGGTTCCTATAACTATGGCTACACCTTC
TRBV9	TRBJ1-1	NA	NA	CASSVAGQPYTEAFF	TGTGCCAGCAGCGTAGCCGGACAGCCGTACACTGAAGCTTTCTTT
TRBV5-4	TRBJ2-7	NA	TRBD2	CASSSPGGGGKYEQYF	TGTGCCAGCAGCTCGCCGGGGGGCGGGGGGAAATACGAGCAGTACTTC
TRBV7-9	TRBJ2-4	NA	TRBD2	CASSATGTSGGNIQYF	TGTGCCAGCAGCGCTACGGGGACTAGCGGGGGGAACATTCAGTACTTC
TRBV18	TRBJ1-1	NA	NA	CASSPDSYYTEAFF	TGTGCCAGCTCACCGGACAGTTACTACACTGAAGCTTTCTTT
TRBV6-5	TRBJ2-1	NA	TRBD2	CASSLDSGRYNEQFF	TGTGCCAGCAGTTTGGATAGCGGGAGATACAATGAGCAGTTCTTC
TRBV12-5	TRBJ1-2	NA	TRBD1	CASGSPGTGDLHTF	TGTGCTAGTGGTTCCCCCGGGACAGGGGATTTGCACACCTTC
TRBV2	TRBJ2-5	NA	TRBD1	CASRGETGGIQTQYF	TGTGCCAGCAGGGGAGAGACAGGGGGCATTCAGACCCAGTACTTC
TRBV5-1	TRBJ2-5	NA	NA	CASSPGTAEQETQYF	TGCGCCAGCAGCCCCGGGACTGCCGAACAAGAGACCCAGTACTTC
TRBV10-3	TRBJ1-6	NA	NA	CAISVRQAGQHSPLHF	TGTGCCATCAGTGTAAGACAGGCCGGCCAGCATTCACCCCTCCACTTT
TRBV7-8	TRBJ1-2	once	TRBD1	CASSLRQGVDYGYTF	TGTGCCAGCAGCCTCAGACAGGGGGTCGACTATGGCTACACCTTC
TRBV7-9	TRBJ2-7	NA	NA	CASSLGTGGKQYF	TGTGCCAGCAGCTTAGGGACAGGAGGGAAGCAGTACTTC
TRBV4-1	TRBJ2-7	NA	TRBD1	CASSQRGPGGTYEQYF	TGCGCCAGCAGCCAGAGAGGTCCAGGGGGTACCTACGAGCAGTACTTC
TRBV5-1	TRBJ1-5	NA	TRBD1	CASSSGTGNQPQHF	TGCGCCAGCAGCTCGGGGACAGGCAATCAGCCCCAGCATTTT
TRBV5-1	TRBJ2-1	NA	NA	CASSPRRDPTYNEQFF	TGCGCCAGCAGCCCCAGGCGAGATCCGACATACAATGAGCAGTTCTTC
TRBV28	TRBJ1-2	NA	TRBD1	CASSVTGGTFGYTF	TGTGCCAGCAGTGTAACAGGGGGGACGTTTGGCTACACCTTC
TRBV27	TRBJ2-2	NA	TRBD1	CASTSIGQGRGWNTGELFF	TGTGCCAGCACTTCGATCGGACAGGGCCGGGGGTGGAACACCGGGGAGCTGTTTTTT
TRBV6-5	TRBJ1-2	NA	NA	CASSPFQGAYGYTF	TGTGCCAGCAGCCCCTTCCAAGGGGCTTATGGCTACACCTTC
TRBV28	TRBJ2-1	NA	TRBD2	CAGATASGSFTNEQFF	TGTGCCGGAGCCACGGCTAGCGGGAGTTTTACGAATGAGCAGTTCTTC
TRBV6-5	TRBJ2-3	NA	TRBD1	CASSTGTGDTDTQYF	TGTGCCAGCAGTACCGGGACAGGGGACACAGATACGCAGTATTTT
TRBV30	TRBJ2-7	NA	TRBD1	CAWNPQFEGARYEQYF	TGTGCCTGGAACCCGCAGTTTGAGGGGGCGAGGTACGAGCAGTACTTC
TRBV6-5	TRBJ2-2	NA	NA	CASNTRQTDTGELFF	TGTGCCAGCAATACCAGACAGACCGACACCGGGGAGCTGTTTTTT
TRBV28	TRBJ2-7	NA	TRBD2	CASTRGGYEQYF	TGTGCCAGCACCCGGGGGGGATACGAGCAGTACTTC
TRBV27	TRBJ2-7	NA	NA	CASTYRTASYEQYF	TGTGCCAGCACCTACAGGACAGCCTCCTACGAGCAGTACTTC
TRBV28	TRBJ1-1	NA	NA	CASEANTEAFF	TGTGCCAGTGAGGCGAACACTGAAGCTTTCTTT
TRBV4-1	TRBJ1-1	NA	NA	CASSQDRRMNTEAFF	TGCGCCAGCAGCCAAGATAGGAGGATGAACACTGAAGCTTTCTTT
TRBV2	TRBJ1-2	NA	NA	CASSGTVLRGYTF	NA
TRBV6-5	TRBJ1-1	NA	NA	CASTPTTGQQAFF	TGTGCCAGCACCCCTACGACCGGACAGCAAGCTTTCTTT
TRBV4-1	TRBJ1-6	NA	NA	CASSQDNSYNSPLHF	TGCGCCAGCAGCCAAGATAACTCCTATAATTCACCCCTCCACTTT
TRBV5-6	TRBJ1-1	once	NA	CASSPRGGITEAFF	TGTGCCAGCAGCCCAAGGGGGGGTATTACTGAAGCTTTCTTT
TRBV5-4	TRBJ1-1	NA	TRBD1	CASSLPQGANTEAFF	TGTGCCAGCAGCTTACCCCAGGGGGCGAACACTGAAGCTTTCTTT
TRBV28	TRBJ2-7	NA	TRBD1	CASSPLDRGHEQYF	TGTGCCAGCAGTCCACTGGACAGGGGACACGAGCAGTACTTC
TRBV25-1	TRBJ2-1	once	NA	CASSDSRDIVNEQFF	TGTGCCAGCAGTGACTCGCGGGATATCGTCAATGAGCAGTTCTTC
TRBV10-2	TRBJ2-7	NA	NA	CASSEFGGTYEQYF	TGCGCCAGCAGTGAATTCGGCGGGACGTACGAGCAGTACTTC
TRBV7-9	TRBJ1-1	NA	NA	CASREQSMNTEAFF	TGTGCCAGCAGAGAACAGTCCATGAACACTGAAGCTTTCTTT
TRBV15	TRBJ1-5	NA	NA	CATSRDPGGTNQPQHF	TGTGCCACCAGCAGAGATCCGGGGGGAACTAATCAGCCCCAGCATTTT
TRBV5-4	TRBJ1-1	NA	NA	CASSWPGGVVTEAFF	TGTGCCAGCAGCTGGCCCGGGGGGGTGGTCACTGAAGCTTTCTTT
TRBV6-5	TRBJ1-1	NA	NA	CASVGGGEAFF	TGTGCCAGCGTGGGAGGCGGGGAGGCTTTCTTT
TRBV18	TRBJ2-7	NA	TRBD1	CASTQFGTGYEQYF	TGTGCCAGCACCCAATTCGGGACAGGATACGAGCAGTACTTC
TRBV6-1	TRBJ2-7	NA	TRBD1	CAAPPGQGSSYEQYF	TGTGCCGCCCCCCCGGGACAGGGCTCATCCTACGAGCAGTACTTC
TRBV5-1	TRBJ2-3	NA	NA	CASIPGRLNTDTQYF	TGCGCCAGCATTCCGGGGAGACTGAACACAGATACGCAGTATTTT
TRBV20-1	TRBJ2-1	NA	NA	CSATPTHEQFF	TGCAGTGCAACCCCTACCCATGAGCAGTTCTTC
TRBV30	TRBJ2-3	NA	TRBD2	CAWSGSSGPKADTQYF	TGTGCCTGGTCTGGGTCTAGCGGCCCCAAAGCAGATACGCAGTATTTT
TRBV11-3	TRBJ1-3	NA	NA	CASSFSLLRGNTIYF	TGTGCCAGCAGCTTCTCTCTTCTACGTGGAAACACCATATATTTT
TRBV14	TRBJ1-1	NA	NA	CAGSQGANEAFF	TGTGCCGGCAGCCAAGGGGCGAATGAAGCTTTCTTT
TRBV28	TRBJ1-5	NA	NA	CASSPSPQGSQPQHF	TGTGCCAGCAGCCCATCCCCGCAGGGAAGTCAGCCCCAGCATTTT
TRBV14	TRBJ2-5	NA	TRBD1	CASSQNRGLWETQYF	TGTGCCAGCAGCCAAAACAGGGGCCTTTGGGAGACCCAGTACTTC
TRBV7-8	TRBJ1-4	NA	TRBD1	CASSLEGTGGNEKLFF	TGTGCCAGCAGCTTAGAGGGGACAGGAGGGAACGAAAAACTGTTTTTT
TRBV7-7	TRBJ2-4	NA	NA	CASSLRAMGNIQYF	TGTGCCAGCAGCTTACGTGCTATGGGCAACATTCAGTACTTC
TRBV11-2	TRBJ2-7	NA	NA	CASSLTRGVDEQYF	TGTGCCAGCAGCTTAACCAGGGGGGTAGACGAGCAGTACTTC